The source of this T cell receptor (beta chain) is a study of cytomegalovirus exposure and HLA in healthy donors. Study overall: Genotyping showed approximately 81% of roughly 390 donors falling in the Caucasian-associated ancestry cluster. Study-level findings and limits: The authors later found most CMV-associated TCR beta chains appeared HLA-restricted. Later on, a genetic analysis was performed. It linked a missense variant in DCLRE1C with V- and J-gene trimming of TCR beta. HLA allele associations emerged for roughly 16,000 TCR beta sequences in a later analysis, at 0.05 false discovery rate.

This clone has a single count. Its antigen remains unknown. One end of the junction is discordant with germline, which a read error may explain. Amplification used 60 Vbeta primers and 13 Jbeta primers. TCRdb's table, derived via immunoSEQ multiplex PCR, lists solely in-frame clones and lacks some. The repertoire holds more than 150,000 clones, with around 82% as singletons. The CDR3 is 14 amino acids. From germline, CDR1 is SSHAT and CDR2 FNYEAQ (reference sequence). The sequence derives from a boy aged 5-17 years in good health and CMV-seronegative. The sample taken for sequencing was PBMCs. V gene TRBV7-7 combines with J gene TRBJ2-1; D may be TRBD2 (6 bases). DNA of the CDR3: TGTGCTAGCAGCTTAGCAGTGGGGGGAAGGGAGCAGTTCTTC. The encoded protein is CASSLAVGGREQFF.